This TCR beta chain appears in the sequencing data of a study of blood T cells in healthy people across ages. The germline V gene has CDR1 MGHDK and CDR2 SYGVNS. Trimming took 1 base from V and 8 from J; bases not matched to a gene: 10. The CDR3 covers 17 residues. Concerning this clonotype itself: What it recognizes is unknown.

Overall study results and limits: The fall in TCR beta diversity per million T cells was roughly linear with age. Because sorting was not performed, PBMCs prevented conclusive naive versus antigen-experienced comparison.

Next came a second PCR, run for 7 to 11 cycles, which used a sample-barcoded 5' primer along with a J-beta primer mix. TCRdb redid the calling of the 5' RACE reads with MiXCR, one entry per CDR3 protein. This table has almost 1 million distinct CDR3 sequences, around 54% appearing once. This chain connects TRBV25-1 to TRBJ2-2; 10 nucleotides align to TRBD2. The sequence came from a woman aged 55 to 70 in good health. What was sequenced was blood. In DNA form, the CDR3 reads TGTGCCAGCAGTGAATTTTCAGCGGGAGGGTTTACTGGGGAGCTGTTTTTT. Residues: CASSEFSAGGFTGELFF.